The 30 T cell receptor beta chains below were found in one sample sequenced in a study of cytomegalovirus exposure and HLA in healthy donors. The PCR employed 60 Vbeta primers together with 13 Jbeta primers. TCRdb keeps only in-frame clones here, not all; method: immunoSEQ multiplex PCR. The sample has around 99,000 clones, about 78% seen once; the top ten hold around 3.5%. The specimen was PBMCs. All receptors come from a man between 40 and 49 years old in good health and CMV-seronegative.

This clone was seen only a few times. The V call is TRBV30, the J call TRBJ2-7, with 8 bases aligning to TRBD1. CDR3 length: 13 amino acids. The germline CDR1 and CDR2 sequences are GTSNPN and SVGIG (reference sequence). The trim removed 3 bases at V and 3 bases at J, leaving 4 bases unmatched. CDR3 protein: CAWRRDRRYEQYF. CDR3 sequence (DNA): TGTGCCTGGAGAAGGGACAGGCGCTACGAGCAGTACTTC.

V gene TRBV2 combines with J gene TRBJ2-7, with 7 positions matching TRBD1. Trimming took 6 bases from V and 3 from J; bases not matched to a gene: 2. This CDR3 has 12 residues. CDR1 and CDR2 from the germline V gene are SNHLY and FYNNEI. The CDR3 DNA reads TGTGCCAGCAGGGGACAGCTCTACGAGCAGTACTTC. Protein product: CASRGQLYEQYF. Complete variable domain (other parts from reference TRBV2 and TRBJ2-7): EPEVTQTPSHQVTQMGQEVILRCVPISNHLYFYWYRQILGQKVEFLVSFYNNEISEKSEIFDDQFSVERPDGSNFTLKIRSTKLEDSAMYFCASRGQLYEQYFGPGTRLTVT.

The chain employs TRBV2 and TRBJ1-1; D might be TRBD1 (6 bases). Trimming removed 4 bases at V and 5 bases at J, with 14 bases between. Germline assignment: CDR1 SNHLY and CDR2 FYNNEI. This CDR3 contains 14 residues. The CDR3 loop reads CASSAGRGRTEAFF. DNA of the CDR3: TGTGCCAGCAGTGCGGGCAGGGGAAGAACTGAAGCTTTCTTT.

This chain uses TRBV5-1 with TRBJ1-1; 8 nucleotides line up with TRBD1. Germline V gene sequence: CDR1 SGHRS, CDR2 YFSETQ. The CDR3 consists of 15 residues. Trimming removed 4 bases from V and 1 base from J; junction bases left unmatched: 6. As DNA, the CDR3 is TGCGCCAGCAGCGATAGACAGGGGAAGAACACTGAAGCTTTCTTT. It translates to CASSDRQGKNTEAFF.

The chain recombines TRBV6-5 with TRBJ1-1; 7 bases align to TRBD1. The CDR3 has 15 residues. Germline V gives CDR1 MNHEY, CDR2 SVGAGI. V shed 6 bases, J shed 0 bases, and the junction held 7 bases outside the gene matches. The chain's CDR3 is CASRWDSFMNTEAFF. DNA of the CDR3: TGTGCCAGCAGATGGGACAGCTTCATGAACACTGAAGCTTTCTTT.

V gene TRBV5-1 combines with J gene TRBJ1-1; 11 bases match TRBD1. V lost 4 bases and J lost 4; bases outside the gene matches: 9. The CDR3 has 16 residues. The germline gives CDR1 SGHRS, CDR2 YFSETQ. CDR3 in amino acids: CASSPGTGGRGTEAFF. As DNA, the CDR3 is TGCGCCAGCAGCCCCGGGACAGGGGGAAGGGGCACTGAAGCTTTCTTT.

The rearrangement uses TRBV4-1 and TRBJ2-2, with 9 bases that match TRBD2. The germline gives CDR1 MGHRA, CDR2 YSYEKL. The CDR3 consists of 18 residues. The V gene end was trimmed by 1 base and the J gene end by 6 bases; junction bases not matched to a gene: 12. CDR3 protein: CASSQVGGGGARPGELFF. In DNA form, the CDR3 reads TGCGCCAGCAGCCAAGTCGGTGGCGGGGGGGCCCGTCCCGGGGAGCTGTTTTTT.

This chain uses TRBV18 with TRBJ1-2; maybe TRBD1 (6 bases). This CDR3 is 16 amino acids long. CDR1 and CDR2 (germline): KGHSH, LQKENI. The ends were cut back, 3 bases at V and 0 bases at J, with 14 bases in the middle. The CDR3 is CASSPQTGQTNYGYTF. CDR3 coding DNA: TGTGCCAGCTCACCCCAAACCGGACAGACTAACTATGGCTACACCTTC. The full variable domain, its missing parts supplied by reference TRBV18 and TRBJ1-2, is NAGVMQNPRHLVRRRGQEARLRCSPMKGHSHVYWYRQLPEEGLKFMVYLQKENIIDESGMPKERFSAEFPKEGPSILRIQQVVRGDSAAYFCASSPQTGQTNYGYTFGSGTRLTVV.

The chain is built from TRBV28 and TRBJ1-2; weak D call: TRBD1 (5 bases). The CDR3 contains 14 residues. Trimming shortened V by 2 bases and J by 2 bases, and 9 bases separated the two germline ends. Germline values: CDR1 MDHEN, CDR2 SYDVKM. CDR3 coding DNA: TGTGCCAGCAGTTTAGTGGGGGGAAACTATGGCTACACCTTC. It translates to CASSLVGGNYGYTF.

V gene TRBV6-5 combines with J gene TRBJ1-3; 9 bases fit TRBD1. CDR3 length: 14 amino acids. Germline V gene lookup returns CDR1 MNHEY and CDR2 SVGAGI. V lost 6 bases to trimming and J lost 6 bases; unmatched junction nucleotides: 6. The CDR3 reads CASRRTGDTNTIYF. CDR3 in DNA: TGTGCCAGCAGGAGGACAGGGGACACAAACACCATATATTTT.

The CDR3 coding sequence is TGTGCCAGCAGCTTAGGGGGGCCCTACGAGCAGTACTTC. This codes for CASSLGGPYEQYF. This chain joins TRBV7-9 and TRBJ2-5; D is perhaps TRBD1 (6 bases). The end of the DNA is better explained by TRBJ2-7, so the J call may be wrong. The CDR3 sequence is 13 residues long. Looked up from germline, CDR1 is SEHNR and CDR2 is FQNEAQ (reference sequence).

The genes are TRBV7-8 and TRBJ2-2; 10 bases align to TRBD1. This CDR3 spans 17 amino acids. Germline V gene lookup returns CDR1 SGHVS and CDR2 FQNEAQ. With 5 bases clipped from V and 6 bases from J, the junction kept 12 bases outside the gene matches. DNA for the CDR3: TGTGCCAGCAGCATAAGGGCTGGGACAGGGGTTCCCGGGGAGCTGTTTTTT. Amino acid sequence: CASSIRAGTGVPGELFF.

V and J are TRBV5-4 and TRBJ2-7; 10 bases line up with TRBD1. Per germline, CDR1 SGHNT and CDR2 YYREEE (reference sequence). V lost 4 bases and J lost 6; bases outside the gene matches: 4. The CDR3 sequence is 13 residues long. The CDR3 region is CASSRGQGSEQYF. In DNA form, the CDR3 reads TGTGCCAGCAGCCGGGGACAGGGGTCCGAGCAGTACTTC.

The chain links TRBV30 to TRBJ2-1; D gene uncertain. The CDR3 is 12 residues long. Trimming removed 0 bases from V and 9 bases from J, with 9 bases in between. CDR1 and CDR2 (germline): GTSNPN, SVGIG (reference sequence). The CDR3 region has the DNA TGTGCCTGGAGTGTTAGTCTGAGTGAGCAGTTCTTC. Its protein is CAWSVSLSEQFF. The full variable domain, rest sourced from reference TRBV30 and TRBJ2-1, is SQTIHQWPATLVQPVGSPLSLECTVEGTSNPNLYWYRQAAGRGLQLLFYSVGIGQISSEVPQNLSASRPQDRQFILSSKKLLLSDSGFYLCAWSVSLSEQFFGPGTRLTVL.

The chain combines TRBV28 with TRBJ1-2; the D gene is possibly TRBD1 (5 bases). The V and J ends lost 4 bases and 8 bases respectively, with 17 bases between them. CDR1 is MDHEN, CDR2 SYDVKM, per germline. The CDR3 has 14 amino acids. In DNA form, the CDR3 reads TGTGCCAGCAGTTCAGCCCGACAAAAGGGGGGCTACACCTTC. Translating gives CASSSARQKGGYTF.

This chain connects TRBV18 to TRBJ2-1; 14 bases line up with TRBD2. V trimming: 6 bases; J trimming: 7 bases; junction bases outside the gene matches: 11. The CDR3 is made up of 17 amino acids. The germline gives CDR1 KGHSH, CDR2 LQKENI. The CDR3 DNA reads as TGTGCCAGCTCGCCGACTAGCGGGGGGGCCCTTAGGAATGAGCAGTTCTTC. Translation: CASSPTSGGALRNEQFF.

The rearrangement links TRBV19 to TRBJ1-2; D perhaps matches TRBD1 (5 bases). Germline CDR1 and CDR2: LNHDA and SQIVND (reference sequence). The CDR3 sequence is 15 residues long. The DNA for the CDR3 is TGTGCAACAAACTACCCAGGGCTGGCTAACTATGGCTACACCTTC. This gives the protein CATNYPGLANYGYTF.

The CDR3 DNA sequence: TGTGCCTGGAGTTCCGGGGAACACCAGCCCCAGCATTTT. Protein sequence: CAWSSGEHQPQHF. The chain carries TRBV30 and TRBJ1-5; D is unresolved. The CDR3 spans 13 residues. V lost 2 bases, J lost 7 bases, and 12 bases lay in between. From germline, CDR1 is GTSNPN and CDR2 SVGIG (reference sequence). The full variable domain, with the rest looked up from reference TRBV30 and TRBJ1-5, is SQTIHQWPATLVQPVGSPLSLECTVEGTSNPNLYWYRQAAGRGLQLLFYSVGIGQISSEVPQNLSASRPQDRQFILSSKKLLLSDSGFYLCAWSSGEHQPQHFGDGTRLSIL.

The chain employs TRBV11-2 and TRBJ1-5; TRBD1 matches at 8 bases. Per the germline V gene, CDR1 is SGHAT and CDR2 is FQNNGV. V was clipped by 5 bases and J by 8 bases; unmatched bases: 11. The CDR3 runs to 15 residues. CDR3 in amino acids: CASSLGGTGTEPQHF. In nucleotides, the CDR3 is TGTGCCAGCAGCCTAGGCGGGACAGGCACGGAGCCCCAGCATTTT.

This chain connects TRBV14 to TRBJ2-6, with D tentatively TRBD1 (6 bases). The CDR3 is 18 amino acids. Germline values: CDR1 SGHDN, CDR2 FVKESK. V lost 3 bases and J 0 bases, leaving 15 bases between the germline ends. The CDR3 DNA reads TGTGCCAGCAGCCAGCGCAGGGGCAAGAGCTCTGGGGCCAACGTCCTGACTTTC. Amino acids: CASSQRRGKSSGANVLTF.

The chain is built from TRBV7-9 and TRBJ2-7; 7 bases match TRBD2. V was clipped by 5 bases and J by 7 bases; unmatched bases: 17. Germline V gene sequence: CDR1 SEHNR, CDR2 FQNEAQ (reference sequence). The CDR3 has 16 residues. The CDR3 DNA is TGTGCCAGCAGCCCCCTCGGGGGGAACCCCCTACGTGAGCAGTACTTC. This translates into CASSPLGGNPLREQYF.

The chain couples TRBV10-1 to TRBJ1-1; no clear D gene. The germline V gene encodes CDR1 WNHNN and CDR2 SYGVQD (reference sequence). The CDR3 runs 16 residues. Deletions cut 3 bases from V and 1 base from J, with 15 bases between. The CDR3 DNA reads TGCGCCAGCAGTGATTCGGGGTTGGGAGAGAACACTGAAGCTTTCTTT. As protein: CASSDSGLGENTEAFF.

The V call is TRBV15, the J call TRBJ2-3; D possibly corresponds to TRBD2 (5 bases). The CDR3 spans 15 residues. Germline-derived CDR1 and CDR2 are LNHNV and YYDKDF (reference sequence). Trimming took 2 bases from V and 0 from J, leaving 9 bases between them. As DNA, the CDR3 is TGTGCCACCAGCAGACCGGGGTCTAGCACAGATACGCAGTATTTT. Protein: CATSRPGSSTDTQYF.

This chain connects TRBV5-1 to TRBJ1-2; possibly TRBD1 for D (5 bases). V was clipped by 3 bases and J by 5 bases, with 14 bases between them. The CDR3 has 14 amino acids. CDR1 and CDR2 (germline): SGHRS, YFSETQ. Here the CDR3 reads CASSSAGQSYGYTF. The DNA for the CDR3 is TGCGCCAGCAGCTCGGCGGGGCAATCTTATGGCTACACCTTC.

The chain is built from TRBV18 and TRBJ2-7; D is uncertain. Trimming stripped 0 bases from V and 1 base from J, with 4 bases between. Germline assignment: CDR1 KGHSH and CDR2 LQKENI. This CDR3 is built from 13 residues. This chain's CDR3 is CASSPPRSYEQYF. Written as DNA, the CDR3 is TGTGCCAGCTCACCACCTAGATCCTACGAGCAGTACTTC.

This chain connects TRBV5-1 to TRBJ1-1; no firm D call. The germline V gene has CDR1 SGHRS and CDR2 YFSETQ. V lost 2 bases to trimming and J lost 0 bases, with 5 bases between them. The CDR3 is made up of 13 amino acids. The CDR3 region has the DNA TGCGCCAGCAGCTTAGGAGTGAACACTGAAGCTTTCTTT. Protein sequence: CASSLGVNTEAFF.

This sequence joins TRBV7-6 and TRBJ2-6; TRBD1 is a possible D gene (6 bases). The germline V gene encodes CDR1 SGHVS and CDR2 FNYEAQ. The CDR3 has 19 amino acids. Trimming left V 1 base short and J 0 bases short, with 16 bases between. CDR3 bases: TGTGCCAGCAGCTTAGAGGTTCTGGCAGGGGCCTCTGGGGCCAACGTCCTGACTTTC. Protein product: CASSLEVLAGASGANVLTF.

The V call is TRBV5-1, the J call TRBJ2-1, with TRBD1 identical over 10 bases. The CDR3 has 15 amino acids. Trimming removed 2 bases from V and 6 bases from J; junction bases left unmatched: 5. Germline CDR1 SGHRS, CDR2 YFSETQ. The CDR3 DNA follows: TGCGCCAGCAGCTTCATCGGGACAGGGGTCAATGAGCAGTTCTTC. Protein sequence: CASSFIGTGVNEQFF.

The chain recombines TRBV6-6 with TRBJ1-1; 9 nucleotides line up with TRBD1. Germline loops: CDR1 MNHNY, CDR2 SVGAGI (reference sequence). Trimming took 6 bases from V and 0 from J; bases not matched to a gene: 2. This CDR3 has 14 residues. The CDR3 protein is CASSGQGMNTEAFF. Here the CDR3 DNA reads TGTGCCAGCAGCGGACAGGGGATGAACACTGAAGCTTTCTTT.

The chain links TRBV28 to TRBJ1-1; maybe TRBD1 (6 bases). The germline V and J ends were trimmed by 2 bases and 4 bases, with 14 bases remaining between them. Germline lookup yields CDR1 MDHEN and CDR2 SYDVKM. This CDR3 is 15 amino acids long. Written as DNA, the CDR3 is TGTGCCAGCAGTTTAGGGGGGGCAAGGGGCACTGAAGCTTTCTTT. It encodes CASSLGGARGTEAFF.